The 10 T cell receptor beta chains below all came from one sample that was sequenced in a study of CD8 T cells in ankylosing spondylitis (dated by TCRdb to 2016 to 2017). Here is what the overall study found, with its caveats: A TCR beta motif of eight highly homologous amino acid variants appeared characteristic of blood from ankylosing spondylitis patients.

The method behind the library was 5' RACE. Sequencing was performed on an Illumina HiSeq 2500. The raw public data were reprocessed by TCRdb itself: fastp quality trimming at Q25, MiXCR clonotype calling, in-frame beta chains only. When rows share a CDR3 protein, they turn into one entry using the most common DNA and genes. In all, the sample holds roughly 300,000 distinct CDR3 sequences, and less than 9.5% of those were seen once. The ten largest clones add up to 13% to 15% of the sample. Their recognized antigens are unknown. The specimen was blood, either unsorted or a sorted T cell fraction (not recorded which). The receptors come from a male donor with ankylosing spondylitis.

This chain joins TRBV10-3 and TRBJ2-7; D call uncertain. The CDR3 sequence is 13 residues long. Germline CDR1 is ENHRY and CDR2 is SYGVKD. The V end was cut by 4 bases, the J end by 12 bases, with 19 bases between. The CDR3 DNA follows: TGTGCCATCAGTGCCACACTCAACGCCAGCCCGTACTTC. Translated: CAISATLNASPYF.

The CDR3 DNA reads as TGTGCCAGCAGCCCGAAGGGACAGGGGTTCGGTGAGCAGTTCTTC. Translating gives CASSPKGQGFGEQFF. The V and J genes are TRBV7-3 and TRBJ2-1; TRBD1 matches at 10 bases. The junction had 10 bases not matched to a gene; V was cut back by 5 bases and J by 9 bases. CDR1 is SGHTA, CDR2 FQGTGA, per germline. The CDR3 has 15 amino acids.

The chain carries TRBV29-1 and TRBJ2-3, with TRBD2 identical over 7 bases. The CDR3 has 13 residues. Germline CDR1 and CDR2: SQVTM and ANQGSEA. Unmatched junction bases numbered 7, after V lost 6 bases and J lost 4 bases. CDR3 sequence: CSVRGRVADTQYF. The CDR3 DNA is TGCAGCGTCCGTGGGAGGGTCGCAGATACGCAGTATTTT.

This clonotype came up many times. The CDR3 here is CAWSVRGNGELFF. CDR3 bases: TGTGCCTGGAGTGTAAGAGGGAACGGGGAGCTGTTTTTT. V gene TRBV30 combines with J gene TRBJ2-2; D possibly corresponds to TRBD2 (5 bases). The V gene lost 0 bases and the J gene lost 7 bases, with 9 bases spanning the gap. Germline CDR1 reads GTSNPN; CDR2 reads SVGIG (reference sequence). This CDR3 spans 13 amino acids.

This clonotype has at least ten counts. The V and J genes are TRBV4-1 and TRBJ1-1; D is ambiguous. Germline V lookup: CDR1 MGHRA, CDR2 YSYEKL. V was clipped by 4 bases and J by 9 bases, with 18 bases between them. This CDR3 spans 14 amino acids. The CDR3 DNA sequence: TGCGCCAGCAGCCCTCTCGGCGATGTGTCACAAGCTTTCTTT. Translating it yields CASSPLGDVSQAFF.

Only a few counts were recorded for this clonotype. CDR3 protein: CASSFPRQGAEQYF. The DNA for the CDR3 is TGTGCCAGCAGTTTCCCCCGGCAGGGAGCCGAGCAGTACTTC. V and J are TRBV28 and TRBJ2-7; D might be TRBD1 or TRBD2, each matching 5 bases. Between the trimmed V and J ends, which lost 3 bases and 6 bases, there was a span of 15 bases. This CDR3 has 14 amino acids. Per germline, CDR1 MDHEN and CDR2 SYDVKM.

The rearrangement uses TRBV7-8 and TRBJ1-5; 8 nucleotides agree with TRBD1. CDR3 size: 17 residues. The V and J ends lost 3 bases and 0 bases, in that order; junction bases with no gene match: 7. Germline lookup yields CDR1 SGHVS and CDR2 FQNEAQ. CDR3 DNA: TGTGCCAGCAGCTTGACAGGGGCCCTACCTAGCAATCAGCCCCAGCATTTT. It encodes CASSLTGALPSNQPQHF.

This clonotype has only a few counts. CDR3 sequence: CASSLNQQDEQFF. The CDR3, as DNA: TGTGCCAGCAGTTTAAACCAGCAGGATGAGCAGTTCTTC. The chain uses TRBV12-3 or TRBV12-4 and TRBJ2-1; D not resolved. The V end was cut by 2 bases, the J end by 8 bases, with 10 bases between. CDR3 size: 13 residues.

This clonotype was seen at least ten times. This sequence joins TRBV7-2 and TRBJ2-7, with 7 bases aligning to TRBD1. V shed 1 base, J shed 2 bases, and the junction held 5 bases outside the gene matches. This CDR3 region has 15 residues. Germline CDR1 SGHTA, CDR2 FQGNSA. DNA of the CDR3: TGTGCCAGCAGCTTAGGCGGACAGGCGGCCTACGAGCAGTACTTC. This codes for CASSLGGQAAYEQYF. The full variable domain, with the rest looked up from reference TRBV7-2 and TRBJ2-7, is GAGVSQSPSNKVTEKGKDVELRCDPISGHTALYWYRQSLGQGLEFLIYFQGNSAPDKSGLPSDRFSAERTGGSVSTLTIQRTQQEDSAVYLCASSLGGQAAYEQYFGPGTRLTVT.

This clonotype was counted many times. The chain employs TRBV5-1 and TRBJ2-5; TRBD2 matches 11 bases. CDR1 is SGHRS, CDR2 YFSETQ, per germline. V lost 2 bases to trimming and J lost 5 bases; unmatched junction nucleotides: 8. CDR3 length: 16 amino acids. CDR3 residues: CASSFGTSGVGETQYF. In DNA, the CDR3 is TGCGCCAGCAGCTTCGGGACTAGCGGAGTAGGGGAGACCCAGTACTTC.